Listed below are T cell receptor beta chains from one sample, sequenced in a study of cytomegalovirus exposure and HLA in healthy donors. Measured with immunoSEQ multiplex PCR; TCRdb has only the in-frame clones, and not every one. The sample has about 96,000 clones, roughly three quarters seen once. Sequenced: PBMCs. These receptor sequences come from a man aged 25-45 years in good health and CMV-seronegative. The CDR3 runs from the conserved cysteine through the conserved F or W. The D gene is left open where the match is weak. The size entry is marked missing in some rows and otherwise reads once, few, many or a size class.

>13|TRBJ1-6|TRBV30|.|TRBD1
TGTGCCTGGAGTGAACAGGGGGGTTCACCCCTCCACTTT
CAWSEQGGSPLHF
>17|TRBJ2-7|TRBV4-3|few|.
TGCGCCAGCAGCCAAGGATTTAGGGGGTCGGGCTCCTACGAGCAGTACTTC
CASSQGFRGSGSYEQYF
>14|TRBJ1-2|TRBV30|.|TRBD1
TGTGCCTGGATTAGGGGGCCCGGTAACTATGGCTACACCTTT
CAWIRGPGNYGYTF
>14|TRBJ2-2|TRBV19|once|.
TGTGCCAGTGATGGGGCGACTAACACCGGGGAGCTGTTTTTT
CASDGATNTGELFF
>14|TRBJ2-1|TRBV2|.|TRBD2
TGTGCCAGCAGGCCTAGCGGGGGCCGAAATGAGCAGTTCTTC
CASRPSGGRNEQFF
>16|TRBJ2-7|TRBV4-1|.|TRBD2
TGCGCCAGCAGCCAAGTGCTGGGGGGGGAGTCCTACGAGCAGTACTTC
CASSQVLGGESYEQYF
>14|TRBJ1-1|TRBV5-1|.|.
TGCGCCAGCAGCTTGGACAGGGCGAACACTGAAGCTTTCTTT
CASSLDRANTEAFF
>15|TRBJ1-2|TRBV5-1|.|TRBD1
TGCGCCAGCAGCCCGAACCCGGGACAGAGTTACGGCTACACCTTC
CASSPNPGQSYGYTF
>15|TRBJ2-3|TRBV27|.|.
TGTGCCAGCAGTTTAGGACAGTTTTACACAGATACGCAGTATTTT
CASSLGQFYTDTQYF
>15|TRBJ1-1|TRBV7-9|.|.
TGTGCCAGCAGCTTATCGCGGGCTCTGAACACTGAAGCTTTCTTT
CASSLSRALNTEAFF
>17|TRBJ1-2|TRBV7-9|.|.
TGTGCCAGCAGCCGAAGCAGATCTCTTCGGGGAAACTATGGCTACACCTTC
CASSRSRSLRGNYGYTF
>14|TRBJ2-7|TRBV18|.|.
TGTGCCAGCTCACCGGGTCAGGTCCCCTACGAGCAGTACTTC
CASSPGQVPYEQYF
>18|TRBJ2-1|TRBV18|few|TRBD1
TGTGCCAGCTCACCAAGGGGACCCACAGGGGAACCCTACAATGAGCAGTTCTTC
CASSPRGPTGEPYNEQFF
>12|TRBJ2-7|TRBV29-1|.|.
TGCAGCGTTGAGCTCCTAGGAAGCGAGCAGTACTTC
CSVELLGSEQYF
>15|TRBJ2-5|TRBV7-2|.|TRBD1
TGTGCCAGCAGCTTCTACAGGGGTAGGGGAGAGACCCAGTACTTC
CASSFYRGRGETQYF
>15|TRBJ2-6|TRBV11-3|.|.
TGTGCCAGCAGCTTAGGGGCAGCTGGGGCCAACGTCCTGACTTTC
CASSLGAAGANVLTF
>15|TRBJ2-2|TRBV5-1|.|.
TGCGCCAGCAGCTTGATGGGACAGAACACCGGGGAGCTGTTTTTT
CASSLMGQNTGELFF
>14|TRBJ1-1|TRBV6-1|medium-sized|TRBD1
TGTGCCAGCATTGGAACAGGGGTATACACTGAAGCTTTCTTT
CASIGTGVYTEAFF
>16|TRBJ1-2|TRBV6-5|.|.
TGTGCCAGCAGTTACTCAAGGACAGCCCGGGGCTATGGCTACACCTTC
CASSYSRTARGYGYTF
>14|TRBJ2-1|TRBV7-3|.|.
TGTGCCAGCAACAAAGGAGGGGTGGGCAATGAGCAGTTCTTC
CASNKGGVGNEQFF
>15|TRBJ1-4|TRBV18|.|TRBD1
TGTGCCAGCTCGCCACCGGGACAGGATAATGAAAAACTGTTTTTT
CASSPPGQDNEKLFF
>16|TRBJ1-2|TRBV6-5|.|.
TGTGCCAGCAGTTACAGTGGGTCAGGATCTACCTATGGCTACACCTTC
CASSYSGSGSTYGYTF
>13|TRBJ1-2|TRBV28|.|TRBD1
TGTGCCAGTATTATACAGGGGGCGGCCGGCTACACCTTC
CASIIQGAAGYTF
>17|TRBJ2-2|TRBV9|once|TRBD1
TGTGCCAGCAGCGTAGTAAGTCAGGGGGCAACCACCGGGGAGCTGTTTTTT
CASSVVSQGATTGELFF
>11|TRBJ1-2|TRBV30|.|.
TGTGCCTGGAGTCCCTCAGATGGCTACACCTTC
CAWSPSDGYTF
>15|TRBJ2-5|TRBV5-4|.|TRBD1
TGTGCCAGCAGCGGGACAGGGCGGCGACAAGAGACCCAGTACTTC
CASSGTGRRQETQYF
>15|TRBJ2-1|TRBV28|.|.
TGTGCCAGCAGTTTAAGTACAGCTAGCTTTAATGAGCAGTTCTTC
CASSLSTASFNEQFF
>15|TRBJ1-1|TRBV5-5|few|.
TGTGCCAGCAGCTTCGACAGCCTGTTGAACACTGAAGCTTTCTTT
CASSFDSLLNTEAFF
>15|TRBJ2-3|TRBV5-4|.|TRBD1
TGTGCCAGCAGCCAGGGACAGGGGATGGGAAATACGCAGTATTTT
CASSQGQGMGNTQYF
>14|TRBJ1-5|TRBV7-2|.|.
TGTGCCAGCAGCCGAGGGGGGGGCAATCAGCCCCAGCATTTT
CASSRGGGNQPQHF
>14|TRBJ1-2|TRBV10-2|.|.
TGCGCCAGCAGCGCGGGGGACGCTAACTATGGCTACACCTTC
CASSAGDANYGYTF
>14|TRBJ1-5|TRBV5-1|.|.
TGCGCCAGCAGCTTATCGCCAGGGGATCAGCCCCAGCATTTT
CASSLSPGDQPQHF
>13|TRBJ1-2|TRBV6-6|.|TRBD1
TGTGCCAGCAGTTACCCCCGGGACAGTGGCTACACCTTC
CASSYPRDSGYTF
>14|TRBJ1-2|TRBV2|.|TRBD1
TGTGCCAGCATCAGCCGGGACAGCAACTATGGCTACACCTTC
CASISRDSNYGYTF
>15|TRBJ1-1|TRBV7-9|.|TRBD1
TGTGCCAGCAGCTTAGCGGCAGGGGGAGGTACTGAAGCTTTCTTT
CASSLAAGGGTEAFF
>17|TRBJ2-2|TRBV5-1|.|TRBD1
TGCGCCAGTGGGACAGGGGGCCTAGAAAATCGACACCGGGAGCTGTTTTTT
CASGTGGLENRHRELFF
>17|TRBJ2-7|TRBV6-1|.|.
TGTGCCAGCAGTGAACTGATGATTCCTTGGAGCTCCTACGAGCAGTACTTC
CASSELMIPWSSYEQYF
>15|TRBJ2-1|TRBV9|.|TRBD1
TGTGCCAGCAGCGTAGGACAGGGGACCTTCAATGAGCAGTTCTTC
CASSVGQGTFNEQFF
>18|TRBJ2-6|TRBV5-1|few|.
TGCGCCAGCAGCTTGACTCTGTCCGGGGGGACAGGGGCCAACGTCCTGACTTTC
CASSLTLSGGTGANVLTF
>15|TRBJ2-2|TRBV11-3|.|.
TGTGCCAGCAGCCGAGGGGGGGACGGGACCGGGGAGCTGTTTTTT
CASSRGGDGTGELFF
>15|TRBJ2-7|TRBV11-3|.|TRBD2
TGTGCCAGCAGCTTTCCGACTAGCGGGTCCTACGAGCAGTACTTC
CASSFPTSGSYEQYF
>15|TRBJ2-2|TRBV7-7|.|TRBD1
TGTGCTAGCAGCTTAGGACAGGGGAAGGCCGGGGAGCTGTTTTTT
CASSLGQGKAGELFF
>14|TRBJ1-2|TRBV7-2|.|.
TGTGCCAGCAGCTTAGACCAGACAAAAGTTGGCTACACCTTC
CASSLDQTKVGYTF
>18|TRBJ2-5|TRBV19|.|TRBD2
TGTGCCAGTACCGGCGGGGCTCTGGCGGGGGGTGGGAAAGAGACCCAGTACTTC
CASTGGALAGGGKETQYF
>15|TRBJ1-6|TRBV10-3|.|.
TGTGCCATCAGTGAAACTTCGGGGTTCAATTCACCCCTCCACTTT
CAISETSGFNSPLHF
>15|TRBJ1-6|TRBV7-2|.|.
TGTGCCAGCAGCCAAGACGGAACCAGGGGTTCACCCCTCCACTTT
CASSQDGTRGSPLHF
>17|TRBJ1-6|TRBV9|.|.
TGTGCCAGCAGCGTAGTTGACGCAGGGGCCAATAATTCACCCCTCCACTTT
CASSVVDAGANNSPLHF
>14|TRBJ1-3|TRBV10-2|.|TRBD1
TGCGCCAGCAGTGATACAGGGGGTGGAAACACCATATATTTT
CASSDTGGGNTIYF
>11|TRBJ1-2|TRBV28|.|.
TGTGCCAGCAGTCTTAACTATGGCTACACCTTC
CASSLNYGYTF
>13|TRBJ1-2|TRBV28|.|.
TGTGCCAGCAGTTTTGGACAGAACTATGGCTACACCTTC
CASSFGQNYGYTF
>17|TRBJ1-2|TRBV19|.|TRBD1
TGTGCCAGTAGGACCTCCACCGGGACAGGGGTTTTATATGGCTACACCTTC
CASRTSTGTGVLYGYTF
>15|TRBJ1-1|TRBV27|.|TRBD1
TGTGCCAGCAGTCCTCTCCGAGGGGGCAACACTGAAGCTTTCTTT
CASSPLRGGNTEAFF
>12|TRBJ1-5|TRBV29-1|.|.
TGCAGCGCCGGGGGAAGCAATCAGCCCCAGCATTTT
CSAGGSNQPQHF
>13|TRBJ2-2|TRBV7-2|.|.
TGTGCCAGCCGACAGCCGAACACCGGGGAGCTGTTTTTT
CASRQPNTGELFF
>18|TRBJ2-1|TRBV7-3|.|TRBD1
TGTGCCAGCAGCCCGCACCCCTTGGGACAGGGAGGTGACAATGAGCAGTTCTTC
CASSPHPLGQGGDNEQFF
>15|TRBJ2-7|TRBV6-5|.|TRBD1
TGTGCCAGCGTAGAAAACAGGGGTCGGGCCTACGAGCAGTACTTC
CASVENRGRAYEQYF
>13|TRBJ2-1|TRBV6-5|few|TRBD2
TGTGCCAGCAGTGCGGGGGTCCACAATGAGCAGTTCTTC
CASSAGVHNEQFF